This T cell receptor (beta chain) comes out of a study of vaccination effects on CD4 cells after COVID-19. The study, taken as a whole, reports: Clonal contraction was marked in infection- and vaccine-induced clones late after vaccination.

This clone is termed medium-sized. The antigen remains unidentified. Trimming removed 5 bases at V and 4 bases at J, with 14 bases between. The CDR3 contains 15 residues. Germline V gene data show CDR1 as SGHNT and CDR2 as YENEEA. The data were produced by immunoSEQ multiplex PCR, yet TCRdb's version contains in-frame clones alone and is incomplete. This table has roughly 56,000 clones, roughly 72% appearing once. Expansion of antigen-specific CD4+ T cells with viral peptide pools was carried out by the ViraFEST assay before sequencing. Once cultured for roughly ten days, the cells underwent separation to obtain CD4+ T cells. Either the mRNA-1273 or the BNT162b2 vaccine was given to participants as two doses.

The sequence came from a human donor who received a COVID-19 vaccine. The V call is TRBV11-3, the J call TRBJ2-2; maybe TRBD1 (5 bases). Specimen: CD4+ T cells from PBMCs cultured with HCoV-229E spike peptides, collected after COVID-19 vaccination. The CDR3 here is CASSVDRKGTGELFF. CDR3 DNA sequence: TGTGCCAGCAGCGTCGACAGAAAAGGCACCGGGGAGCTGTTTTTT.